Listed here are 22 T cell receptor beta chains from one sample, sequenced in a study of blood T cell repertoires in COVID-19. The assay was immunoSEQ multiplex PCR, and TCRdb's table has in-frame clones only and misses some. Altogether some 270,000 clones are present, roughly 85% being singletons, with the ten largest covering about 8.2%. The material sequenced was PBMCs or T cells enriched from blood (not recorded which). The receptors come from a woman in her forties or fifties with acute COVID-19.

About this clone: Distinct nucleotide sequences in the sample also encode this CDR3. This chain joins TRBV19 and TRBJ1-2; D perhaps matches TRBD1 (5 bases). This CDR3 comprises 12 residues. Germline CDR1 reads LNHDA; CDR2 reads SQIVND (reference sequence). The CDR3 here is CATKAGDYGYTF. The CDR3 DNA reads as TGTGCTACCAAGGCGGGGGACTATGGCTACACCTTC.

The V gene is TRBV28, the J gene TRBJ2-3, with 8 bases that match TRBD2. The CDR3 extends over 14 amino acids. The germline gives CDR1 MDHEN, CDR2 SYDVKM. The V and J ends lost 7 bases and 4 bases, in that order; junction bases with no gene match: 7. This CDR3 reads CASTGGGPADTQYF. The CDR3 nucleotides are TGTGCCAGCACGGGGGGGGGCCCGGCAGATACGCAGTATTTT.

The V call is TRBV6-4, the J call TRBJ1-2; 9 positions match TRBD1. The J segment lost 3 bases and the V segment lost 6 bases, leaving 8 bases of the junction unmatched. This CDR3 region has 15 residues. The germline V gene encodes CDR1 MRHNA and CDR2 SNTAGT. CDR3 DNA sequence: TGTGCCAGCAGCCTGGAACAGGGGGCACACTATGGCTACACCTTC. Translated, it gives CASSLEQGAHYGYTF.

V is TRBV18 and J is TRBJ1-1; 8 bases map to TRBD1. The germline V gene has CDR1 KGHSH and CDR2 LQKENI. The CDR3 is 16 residues long. V was clipped by 3 bases and J by 1 base; unmatched bases: 7. CDR3 DNA: TGTGCCAGCTCACCGCCGACAGGGGCGGGGAACACTGAAGCTTTCTTT. It encodes CASSPPTGAGNTEAFF.

This rearrangement joins TRBV19 to TRBJ1-2; 9 bases match TRBD1. The ends lost 5 bases at V and 1 base at J; junction bases unmatched: 5. The V gene's germline CDR1 is LNHDA and CDR2 SQIVND (reference sequence). The CDR3 consists of 15 residues. DNA of the CDR3: TGTGCCAGTAGTCTGGGACAGGGAGGTAACTATGGCTACACCTTC. Residues: CASSLGQGGNYGYTF.

The CDR3 DNA reads as TGTGCCAGTAGCGGGACAGGTAATCAGCCCCAGCATTTT. Its protein is CASSGTGNQPQHF. The J gene is TRBJ1-5, the V gene TRBV19; 8 positions agree with TRBD1. V trimming: 6 bases; J trimming: 4 bases; junction bases outside the gene matches: 2. Germline CDR1 LNHDA, CDR2 SQIVND (reference sequence). The CDR3 is made up of 13 amino acids.

V is TRBV5-1 and J is TRBJ2-6; 8 bases are shared with TRBD1. The CDR3 consists of 17 residues. Trimming removed 4 bases from V and 1 base from J; junction bases left unmatched: 7. CDR1 and CDR2 (germline): SGHRS, YFSETQ. CDR3 residues: CASSQDRGDSGANVLTF. CDR3 in DNA: TGCGCCAGCAGCCAAGACAGGGGAGATTCTGGGGCCAACGTCCTGACTTTC.

The chain couples TRBV3-1 (or the pseudogene TRBV3-2) to TRBJ1-2; TRBD1 might be the D (6 bases). This CDR3 is built from 14 residues. Germline lookup yields CDR1 LGHDT and CDR2 YNNKEL (reference sequence). The V and J ends lost 4 bases and 1 base respectively, with 10 bases between them. DNA for the CDR3: TGTGCCAGCAGCCGTCGACAGGATAACTATGGCTACACCTTC. It codes for CASSRRQDNYGYTF.

This sequence joins TRBV9 and TRBJ1-1, with D perhaps matching TRBD1 (5 bases). Germline values: CDR1 SGDLS, CDR2 YYNGEE. V lost 0 bases to trimming and J lost 4 bases, with 16 bases between them. There are 16 residues in the CDR3. CDR3 amino acids: CASSVVDQIGATEAFF. CDR3 sequence (DNA): TGTGCCAGCAGCGTAGTAGATCAGATAGGGGCCACTGAAGCTTTCTTT.

The chain has TRBV10-2 and TRBJ2-3, with TRBD2 as a possible D gene (6 bases). The V end lost 0 bases, the J end lost 7 bases, and 11 bases lay between the germline ends. CDR3 length: 14 amino acids. Germline-derived CDR1 and CDR2 are WSHSY and SAAADI. Here the CDR3 reads CASSESGGRNTQYF. CDR3 DNA: TGCGCCAGCAGTGAGTCGGGAGGTAGGAATACGCAGTATTTT.

The J gene is TRBJ2-7, the V gene TRBV11-2, with 8 bases fitting TRBD1. Trimming removed 3 bases from V and 5 bases from J; junction bases left unmatched: 6. CDR1 and CDR2 (germline): SGHAT, FQNNGV. The length of the CDR3 is 14 residues. CDR3 nucleotides: TGTGCCAGCAGCTTTCAGGGGGCGAGAAACGAGCAGTACTTC. This codes for CASSFQGARNEQYF.

This clone appeared a few times. The gene calls are TRBV18 and TRBJ1-6, with 8 bases that match TRBD1. The V and J ends lost 2 bases and 7 bases, in that order; junction bases with no gene match: 10. The germline CDR1 and CDR2 sequences are KGHSH and LQKENI. This CDR3 region has 17 residues. The CDR3 loop is CASSPIGQGHLNSPLHF. The CDR3 DNA sequence: TGTGCCAGCTCACCAATCGGACAGGGCCATCTGAATTCACCCCTCCACTTT.

The V call is TRBV18, the J call TRBJ1-4; D not certain. V lost 6 bases to trimming and J lost 3 bases, with 8 bases between them. CDR3 length: 13 residues. Germline V CDR1 and CDR2: KGHSH, LQKENI. In DNA, the CDR3 is TGTGCCAGCTCCCCCGGGGCTAATGAAAAACTGTTTTTT. Protein product: CASSPGANEKLFF.

As regards this clone: The junction departs from the called germline gene at one end, perhaps through a read error. The genes are TRBV10-3 and TRBJ2-3; D uncertain. Germline assignment: CDR1 ENHRY and CDR2 SYGVKD. CDR3 length equals 12 residues. The CDR3 nucleotides are TGTGCCATCAACTCCGACACAAATACGCAGTATTTT. It yields the protein CAINSDTNTQYF.

J is TRBJ1-3 and V is TRBV7-9, with no clear D. CDR1 SEHNR and CDR2 FQNEAQ come from the germline V gene (reference sequence). This CDR3 has 16 residues. Deletions cut 1 base from V and 0 bases from J, with 10 bases between. The DNA for the CDR3 is TGTGCCAGCAGCTTAGGCCCAGCGTCCTCTGGAAACACCATATATTTT. It yields the protein CASSLGPASSGNTIYF.

The chain carries TRBV4-2 and TRBJ1-1; a possible D gene is TRBD1 (6 bases). The V gene's germline CDR1 is LGHNA and CDR2 YNFKEQ. The CDR3 totals 17 residues. Trimming cost V 1 base and J 4 bases, with 19 bases left between them. The CDR3 nucleotides read TGTGCCAGCAGCCAAGGGGACATCGGAAGGGTAGGCACTGAAGCTTTCTTT. Residues: CASSQGDIGRVGTEAFF.

The J gene is TRBJ1-2, the V gene TRBV18, with 7 positions matching TRBD1. Germline V gene lookup returns CDR1 KGHSH and CDR2 LQKENI. This CDR3 region has 15 residues. With V trimmed by 5 bases and J by 0 bases, 6 bases remained unmatched. Here the CDR3 reads CASSSGQATNYGYTF. The CDR3 DNA is TGTGCCAGCTCATCCGGACAGGCTACTAACTATGGCTACACCTTC. The full variable domain, its missing parts supplied by reference TRBV18 and TRBJ1-2, is NAGVMQNPRHLVRRRGQEARLRCSPMKGHSHVYWYRQLPEEGLKFMVYLQKENIIDESGMPKERFSAEFPKEGPSILRIQQVVRGDSAAYFCASSSGQATNYGYTFGSGTRLTVV.

The chain carries TRBV18 and TRBJ2-3; D may be TRBD1 (7 bases). V lost 3 bases and J lost 4, with 17 bases in between. There are 16 residues in the CDR3. Germline values: CDR1 KGHSH, CDR2 LQKENI. The CDR3 spells CASSPPGGYSSDTQYF. The CDR3 DNA reads as TGTGCCAGCTCACCTCCAGGGGGGTATAGCTCAGATACGCAGTATTTT.

A few counts support this clone. The chain uses TRBV10-2 and TRBJ1-5; D gene unclear. This CDR3 contains 13 residues. Trimming stripped 1 base from V and 6 bases from J, with 7 bases between. The germline V gene has CDR1 WSHSY and CDR2 SAAADI. CDR3 DNA sequence: TGCGCCAGCAGTGAGTTTGGAGTTCAGCCCCAGCATTTT. Translated, it gives CASSEFGVQPQHF.

The chain links TRBV7-2 to TRBJ1-1; a weak D match, TRBD1 (5 bases). Germline CDR1 SGHTA, CDR2 FQGNSA. The CDR3 runs to 15 residues. The V end lost 2 bases, the J end lost 0 bases, and 10 bases lay between the germline ends. DNA for the CDR3: TGTGCCAGCAGCTTACGTCAGGGAATGAACACTGAAGCTTTCTTT. It encodes CASSLRQGMNTEAFF.

The J gene is TRBJ2-5, the V gene TRBV7-8; 12 bases are a match to TRBD2. There are 16 residues in the CDR3. Germline V lookup: CDR1 SGHVS, CDR2 FQNEAQ. V shed 5 bases, J shed 6 bases, and the junction held 10 bases outside the gene matches. The CDR3 here is CASSPETSGGSKTQYF. The DNA for the CDR3 is TGTGCCAGCAGCCCGGAGACTAGCGGGGGTTCCAAGACCCAGTACTTC.

This chain connects TRBV11-2 to TRBJ2-5; 7 nucleotides line up with TRBD1. The junction had 11 bases not matched to a gene; V was cut back by 5 bases and J by 2 bases. There are 16 residues in the CDR3. Germline V lookup: CDR1 SGHAT, CDR2 FQNNGV. The CDR3 sequence: CASSDLRQGTQETQYF. The DNA for the CDR3 is TGTGCCAGCAGCGACCTCCGACAGGGAACGCAAGAGACCCAGTACTTC.